Listed here are 13 T cell receptor beta chains from one sample, sequenced in a study of blood T cell repertoires in COVID-19 (TCRdb year 2020). The library was generated by the immunoSEQ multiplex PCR assay. Not all clones reach the TCRdb copy of this immuneACCESS table, which keeps in-frame sequences only. Checked studies attribute under half of the gap to unresolved V genes and leave the rest unexplained. The sample table shows around 270,000 clones, and more than 90% are seen once. Under 3% of the sample comes from the top ten. Sequenced: peripheral blood. The receptor set was obtained from a person aged 18 to 35 with COVID-19, enrolled during active disease.

The gene calls are TRBV21-1 and TRBJ2-7; the table's D gene call, TRBD2, was not cross checked with the DNA. TRBV21-1 has pseudogene status. The CDR3 runs to 14 residues. This CDR3 reads CASSTLGSGYEQYF. The CDR3 DNA follows: TGTGCCAGCAGCACGTTAGGTAGCGGCTACGAGCAGTACTTC.

The V and J genes are TRBV4-1 and TRBJ2-7, with 12 bases matching TRBD2. V shed 8 bases, J shed 4 bases, and the junction held 12 bases outside the gene matches. From germline, CDR1 is MGHRA and CDR2 YSYEKL. This CDR3 comprises 16 residues. DNA of the CDR3: TGCGCCAGCTGTTCTGAACGACTAGCGGGAGATTACGAGCAGTACTTC. It encodes CASCSERLAGDYEQYF.

The chain recombines TRBV6-6 with TRBJ2-2, with a tentative D call TRBD1 (6 bases). The CDR3 runs to 14 residues. V was shortened by 5 bases and J by 1 base, with 8 bases between the two germline ends. Germline V gene sequence: CDR1 MNHNY, CDR2 SVGAGI (reference sequence). Written as DNA, the CDR3 is TGTGCCAGCAGTGAGGACAGGAACACCGGGGAGCTGTTTTTT. It encodes CASSEDRNTGELFF.

The rearrangement uses TRBV5-1 and TRBJ1-1; no clear D. Trimming took 0 bases from V and 5 from J, leaving 8 bases between them. Germline assignment: CDR1 SGHRS and CDR2 YFSETQ. The CDR3 is made up of 13 amino acids. The CDR3 reads CASSLVSGTEAFF. The CDR3 nucleotides read TGCGCCAGCAGCTTGGTTTCGGGGACTGAAGCTTTCTTT.

This rearrangement joins TRBV7-8 to TRBJ2-1, with 8 bases matching TRBD2. V lost 5 bases and J lost 0; bases outside the gene matches: 12. The CDR3 is 18 amino acids. In germline, CDR1 is SGHVS, CDR2 FQNEAQ. For the CDR3, the DNA is TGTGCCAGCAGCCCTGCGCGGCTAGCGGGTAGCTCCTACAATGAGCAGTTCTTC. This sequence encodes CASSPARLAGSSYNEQFF. Combining the CDR3 with reference TRBV7-8 and TRBJ2-1 gives the whole variable domain GAGVSQSPRYKVAKRGQDVALRCDPISGHVSLFWYQQALGQGPEFLTYFQNEAQLDKSGLPSDRFFAERPEGSVSTLKIQRTQQEDSAVYLCASSPARLAGSSYNEQFFGPGTRLTVL.

The rearrangement uses TRBV28 and TRBJ2-2, with a weak D call TRBD1 (6 bases). V was shortened by 6 bases and J by 4 bases, with 15 bases between the two germline ends. The CDR3 length is 15 residues. CDR1 MDHEN and CDR2 SYDVKM come from the germline V gene. The CDR3, as DNA: TGTGCCAGCAGCCCCCTCAGGGGACCCACCGGGGAGCTGTTTTTT. Translation: CASSPLRGPTGELFF. Filled out from reference TRBV28 and TRBJ2-2, the complete variable domain reads DVKVTQSSRYLVKRTGEKVFLECVQDMDHENMFWYRQDPGLGLRLIYFSYDVKMKEKGDIPEGYSVSREKKERFSLILESASTNQTSMYLCASSPLRGPTGELFFGEGSRLTVL.

The V gene is TRBV3-1 (or the pseudogene TRBV3-2), the J gene TRBJ2-7; D is undetermined. CDR1 is LGHDT and CDR2 is YNNKEL in the germline V gene (reference sequence). This CDR3 is built from 12 residues. Trimming shortened V by 3 bases and J by 3 bases, and 6 bases separated the two germline ends. The CDR3 coding sequence is TGTGCCAGCAGCCAGAACAGCTACGAGCAGTACTTC. Its protein product is CASSQNSYEQYF.

The chain links TRBV30 to TRBJ2-3; 8 bases are shared with TRBD1. CDR1 GTSNPN and CDR2 SVGIG come from the germline V gene (reference sequence). CDR3 length: 15 amino acids. V was clipped by 1 base and J by 2 bases; unmatched bases: 5. CDR3 sequence: CAWSGGQGNTDTQYF. Written as DNA, the CDR3 is TGTGCCTGGAGTGGAGGACAGGGCAACACAGATACGCAGTATTTT.

The rearrangement uses TRBV5-1 and TRBJ1-2; the match to TRBD1 covers 7 bases. This CDR3 spans 12 amino acids. The J segment lost 8 bases and the V segment lost 0 bases, leaving 1 base of the junction unmatched. The germline CDR1 and CDR2 sequences are SGHRS and YFSETQ. The CDR3 spells CASSLEGAGYTF. CDR3 DNA sequence: TGCGCCAGCAGCTTGGAGGGGGCCGGCTACACCTTC.

The gene calls are TRBV30 and TRBJ1-1; no reliable D call. V was cut by 1 base and J by 0 bases, with 9 bases left in between. This CDR3 region has 14 residues. Germline V gene data show CDR1 as GTSNPN and CDR2 as SVGIG (reference sequence). CDR3 DNA sequence: TGTGCCTGGAGTGGGCCAGCGTTGAACACTGAAGCTTTCTTT. Translating gives CAWSGPALNTEAFF.

Comment on this clone: Other DNA sequences from this sample encode an identical CDR3 as well. This chain uses TRBV19 with TRBJ1-1; 7 bases agree with TRBD1. Per germline, CDR1 LNHDA and CDR2 SQIVND (reference sequence). The junction had 3 bases not matched to a gene; V was cut back by 5 bases and J by 0 bases. The CDR3 sequence is 14 residues long. Here the CDR3 DNA reads TGTGCCAGTAGTCTACAGGGGTTGAACACTGAAGCTTTCTTT. Protein: CASSLQGLNTEAFF.

The chain has TRBV29-1 and TRBJ1-3; D gene ambiguous. This CDR3 has 13 residues. Trimming cost V 7 bases and J 0 bases, with 10 bases left between them. Per the germline V gene, CDR1 is SQVTM and CDR2 is ANQGSEA. The CDR3 spells CSAAPSSGNTIYF. CDR3 sequence (DNA): TGCAGCGCCGCGCCTAGCTCTGGAAACACCATATATTTT.

V gene TRBV6-2 or TRBV6-3 combines with J gene TRBJ2-4; D remains unclear. Germline CDR1 is MNHEY and CDR2 is SVGEGT. This CDR3 is built from 14 residues. V gave up 0 bases and J gave up 8 bases, with 11 bases separating them. The chain's CDR3 is CASSYSLATYIQYF. CDR3 DNA: TGTGCCAGCAGTTACTCCTTAGCAACATACATTCAGTACTTC.